These 9 T cell receptor beta chains were all obtained from the same sample, sequenced in a study of breast tumors, draining lymph nodes, adjacent tissues. Axillary draining lymph nodes of breast cancer patients supplied the node samples. MiXCR, run by TCRdb on the multiplex PCR reads, gives a single entry per CDR3 protein. Here the sample spans about 180,000 distinct CDR3 sequences, around a third being singletons. The sample comprised axillary lymph node tissue. These receptors originate from a female donor with breast cancer. Some clones in this sample may be carry-over from other donors' samples.

In this sample, this clonotype turned up many times. J is TRBJ2-7 and V is TRBV5-1, with D possibly called TRBD1 or TRBD2 (6 bases each). This CDR3 is 15 amino acids long. With 0 bases removed from V and 4 bases from J, the gap between germline ends came to 14 bases. Per germline, CDR1 SGHRS and CDR2 YFSETQ. The chain's CDR3 is CASSLVTGARYEQYF. The CDR3 region has the DNA TGCGCCAGCAGCTTGGTAACGGGGGCTCGGTACGAGCAGTACTTC.

This clonotype was observed at least ten times. V usage is TRBV4-1 and J usage is TRBJ1-2; 9 positions match TRBD1. The CDR3 is 16 residues long. The V gene's germline CDR1 is MGHRA and CDR2 YSYEKL. With 3 bases clipped from V and 4 bases from J, the junction kept 9 bases outside the gene matches. Here the CDR3 reads CASSQPPGQGLYGYTF. DNA for the CDR3: TGCGCCAGCAGCCAGCCCCCGGGACAGGGACTCTATGGCTACACCTTC.

Of note for this clonotype: The final CDR3 position lacks the conserved phenylalanine or tryptophan, pointing to a likely read error. This rearrangement joins TRBV4-2 to TRBJ1-1; D is unresolved. The germline V and J ends were trimmed by 0 bases and 5 bases, with 10 bases remaining between them. Germline lookup yields CDR1 LGHNA and CDR2 YNFKEQ. The CDR3 is made up of 14 amino acids. DNA for the CDR3: TGTGCCAGCAGCCAAGACACCAAATTAACTGAAGCTTTCCTT. Translation: CASSQDTKLTEAFL.

This clonotype was found many times. The rearrangement links TRBV6-4 to TRBJ1-2, with 7 positions matching TRBD1. CDR3 length equals 15 residues. The germline CDR1 and CDR2 sequences are MRHNA and SNTAGT. The J segment lost 4 bases and the V segment lost 0 bases, leaving 5 bases of the junction unmatched. CDR3 protein: CASSDSATGPYGYTF. In DNA form, the CDR3 reads TGTGCCAGCAGTGACTCCGCGACAGGGCCCTATGGCTACACCTTC.

Points on this clonotype: A much more abundant neighbour one base away suggests this may be a read error. The genes are TRBV20-1 and TRBJ1-3; TRBD1 matches 9 bases. In germline, CDR1 is DFQATT, CDR2 SNEGSKA (reference sequence). The CDR3 has 15 residues. V was clipped by 2 bases and J by 6 bases; unmatched bases: 8. CDR3 protein: CSARRTGGTANTIYF. In DNA form, the CDR3 reads TGCAGTGCTAGACGTACAGGGGGCACTGCAAACACCATATATTTT.

This clonotype was recorded once. Possible read error: a much larger clone is one base away. The chain uses TRBV9 and TRBJ2-3; D ambiguous. The CDR3 sequence is 15 residues long. Germline V gene data show CDR1 as SGDLS and CDR2 as YYNGEE. V was shortened by 4 bases and J by 2 bases, with 14 bases between the two germline ends. The CDR3 nucleotides read TGTGCCAGCAGCATAGGTACCCCTCTCACAGATACGCAGTATTTT. Its translation is CASSIGTPLTDTQYF.

The table lists this clonotype with many counts. V gene TRBV13 combines with J gene TRBJ2-1, with D possibly TRBD2 on 6 matching bases. V was trimmed by 5 bases and J by 8 bases, leaving 16 bases between them. Germline V gene data show CDR1 as PRHDT and CDR2 as FYEKMQ (reference sequence). The CDR3 contains 14 residues. The CDR3 bases are TGTGCCAGCAGCGCGGGCCGGGGGTGGGATGAGCAGTTCTTC. Protein product: CASSAGRGWDEQFF.

This clonotype was recorded a few times. A much larger clone lies one base from this, so it may be a read error. The chain carries TRBV7-9 and TRBJ1-2; D unresolved. CDR1 and CDR2 from the germline V gene are SEHNR and FQNEAQ (reference sequence). The CDR3 is 14 residues long. V was pared by 1 base and J by 13 bases, with 19 bases between. This CDR3 is CASSLEADSRDRTF. In nucleotides, the CDR3 is TGTGCCAGCAGCTTAGAGGCAGATTCGAGGGATCGCACCTTC.

Regarding this clonotype: This sequence may be a read error, since a much larger clone differs from it by one base. The chain couples TRBV14 to TRBJ2-1; D is ambiguous. The V gene's germline CDR1 is SGHDN and CDR2 FVKESK. There are 14 residues in the CDR3. V gave up 1 base and J gave up 12 bases, with 16 bases separating them. Written as DNA, the CDR3 is TGTGCCAGCAGCCAAGGGAGTCGGGTCGATGGGCAGTTCTTC. Translation gives CASSQGSRVDGQFF.